These 9 T cell receptor beta chains were sequenced from one sample in a study of cytomegalovirus exposure and HLA in healthy donors. PCR employed 60 Vbeta and 13 Jbeta primers. Produced via immunoSEQ multiplex PCR; TCRdb's table is partial and in-frame only. This sample carries under 50,000 clones, about nine tenths of them seen once, and the ten largest clones take 8%. The sample consisted of PBMCs. The receptors derive from a woman between 40 and 50 years old in good health and CMV-seropositive.

The V call is TRBV6-6, the J call TRBJ1-4, with 8 bases identical to TRBD1. Germline-derived CDR1 and CDR2 are MNHNY and SVGAGI (reference sequence). V lost 8 bases to trimming and J lost 8 bases; unmatched junction nucleotides: 7. There are 13 residues in the CDR3. The CDR3 reads CASGTGEVEKLFF. For the CDR3, the DNA is TGTGCCAGCGGGACAGGCGAGGTAGAAAAACTGTTTTTT.

In this sample, this clone turned up once. V is TRBV4-1 and J is TRBJ2-4; D is ambiguous. Deletions cut 3 bases from V and 4 bases from J, with 7 bases between. The CDR3 covers 13 residues. CDR1 and CDR2 (germline): MGHRA, YSYEKL. DNA for the CDR3: TGCGCCAGCAGCCATCCCGGGAAAAACATTCAGTACTTC. Protein: CASSHPGKNIQYF.

This chain connects TRBV2 to TRBJ1-4; the D is unclear. This CDR3 is 16 amino acids long. Germline V gene data show CDR1 as SNHLY and CDR2 as FYNNEI. The germline V and J ends were trimmed by 6 bases and 0 bases, with 14 bases remaining between them. CDR3 DNA sequence: TGTGCCAGCAGGAGCGGACGGACTCCAACTAATGAAAAACTGTTTTTT. Translated: CASRSGRTPTNEKLFF.

J is TRBJ2-7 and V is TRBV7-2; 12 nucleotides match TRBD2. V shed 4 bases, J shed 3 bases, and the junction held 7 bases outside the gene matches. Germline V gives CDR1 SGHTA, CDR2 FQGNSA. The CDR3 totals 16 residues. CDR3 nucleotides: TGTGCCAGCAGCTCGAACGGACTAGCGGGGATCTACGAGCAGTACTTC. Its translation: CASSSNGLAGIYEQYF.

The chain joins TRBV6-7 to TRBJ2-5; TRBD2 might be the D (6 bases). TRBV6-7 is annotated as an ORF whose role is uncertain. V lost 0 bases and J lost 0, with 26 bases in between. The CDR3 length is 21 residues. CDR3 DNA sequence: TGTGCCAGCAGTTACTCACCCCTATATCTTCGTGGGCGGGGAGACCAAGAGACCCAGTACTTC. It is translated as CASSYSPLYLRGRGDQETQYF.

This chain uses TRBV29-1 with TRBJ2-3, with D tentatively TRBD2 (6 bases). The CDR3 totals 13 residues. Germline-derived CDR1 and CDR2 are SQVTM and ANQGSEA. Deletions cut 2 bases from V and 4 bases from J, with 10 bases between. Written as DNA, the CDR3 is TGCAGCGTTGAAACGGGAGCGGCAGATACGCAGTATTTT. Residues: CSVETGAADTQYF.

This clone was seen a single time. J is TRBJ1-1 and V is TRBV20-1; possibly TRBD1 for D (5 bases). The CDR3 contains 11 residues. CDR1 and CDR2 from the germline V gene are DFQATT and SNEGSKA (reference sequence). This chain's CDR3 is CSRRGGTEAFF. Here the CDR3 DNA reads TGCTCAAGGCGGGGGGGTACTGAAGCTTTCTTT.

This chain connects TRBV9 to TRBJ1-1, with D maybe TRBD1 (6 bases). Germline V gene sequence: CDR1 SGDLS, CDR2 YYNGEE. V lost 2 bases and J lost 8, with 16 bases in between. There are 14 residues in the CDR3. DNA of the CDR3: TGTGCCAGCAGCGTTCTAATGACAGGAGCCGAAGCTTTCTTT. Translation gives CASSVLMTGAEAFF.

V is TRBV30 and J is TRBJ1-4, with 8 bases lining up with TRBD1. The CDR3 has 15 amino acids. J lost 4 bases, V lost 4 bases, and 8 bases had no gene match. The V gene's germline CDR1 is GTSNPN and CDR2 SVGIG (reference sequence). CDR3 nucleotide sequence: TGTGCCTGGAATCCAACCGGACAGGGTAATGAAAAACTGTTTTTT. Its translation: CAWNPTGQGNEKLFF. Complete variable domain (other parts from reference TRBV30 and TRBJ1-4): SQTIHQWPATLVQPVGSPLSLECTVEGTSNPNLYWYRQAAGRGLQLLFYSVGIGQISSEVPQNLSASRPQDRQFILSSKKLLLSDSGFYLCAWNPTGQGNEKLFFGSGTQLSVL.